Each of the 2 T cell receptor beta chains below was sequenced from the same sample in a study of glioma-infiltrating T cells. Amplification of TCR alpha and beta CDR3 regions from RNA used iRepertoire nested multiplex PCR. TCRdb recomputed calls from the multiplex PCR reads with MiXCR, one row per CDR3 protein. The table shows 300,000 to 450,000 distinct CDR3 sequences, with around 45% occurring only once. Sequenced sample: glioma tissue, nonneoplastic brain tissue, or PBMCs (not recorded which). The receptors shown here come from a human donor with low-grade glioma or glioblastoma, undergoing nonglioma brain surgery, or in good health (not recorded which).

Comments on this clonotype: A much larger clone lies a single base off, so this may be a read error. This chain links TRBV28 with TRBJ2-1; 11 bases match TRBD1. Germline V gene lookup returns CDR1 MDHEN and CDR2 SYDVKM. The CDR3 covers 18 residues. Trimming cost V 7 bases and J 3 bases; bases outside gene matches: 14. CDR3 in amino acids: CASNSRRTGTGGYNEQFF. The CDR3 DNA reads TGTGCCAGCAATTCCCGTAGGACCGGGACAGGGGGCTACAATGAGCAGTTCTTC.

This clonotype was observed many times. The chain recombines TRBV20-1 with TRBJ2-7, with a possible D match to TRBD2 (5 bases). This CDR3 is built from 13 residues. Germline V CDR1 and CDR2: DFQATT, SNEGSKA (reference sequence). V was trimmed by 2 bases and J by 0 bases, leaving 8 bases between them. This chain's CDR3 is CSARPGFSYEQYF. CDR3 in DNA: TGCAGTGCTAGACCGGGATTCTCCTACGAGCAGTACTTC.